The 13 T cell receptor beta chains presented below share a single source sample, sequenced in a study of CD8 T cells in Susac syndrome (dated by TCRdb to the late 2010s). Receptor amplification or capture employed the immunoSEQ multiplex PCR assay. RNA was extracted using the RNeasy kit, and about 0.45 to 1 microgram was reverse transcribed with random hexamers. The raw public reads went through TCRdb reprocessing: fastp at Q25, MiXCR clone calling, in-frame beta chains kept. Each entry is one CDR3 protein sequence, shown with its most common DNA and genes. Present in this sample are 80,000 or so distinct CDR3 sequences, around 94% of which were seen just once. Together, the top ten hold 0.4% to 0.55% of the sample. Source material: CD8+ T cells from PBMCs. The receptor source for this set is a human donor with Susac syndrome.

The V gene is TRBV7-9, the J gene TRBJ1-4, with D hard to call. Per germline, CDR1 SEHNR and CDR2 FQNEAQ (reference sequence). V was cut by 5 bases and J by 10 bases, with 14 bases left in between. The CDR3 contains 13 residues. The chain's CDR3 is CASSAGSPVKLFF. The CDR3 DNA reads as TGTGCCAGCAGCGCCGGATCTCCGGTAAAACTGTTTTTT.

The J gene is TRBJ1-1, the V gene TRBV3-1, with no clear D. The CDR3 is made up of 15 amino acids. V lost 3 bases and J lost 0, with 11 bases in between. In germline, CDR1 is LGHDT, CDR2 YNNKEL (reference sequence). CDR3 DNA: TGTGCCAGCAGCCACCCAAGAGGACTGAACACTGAAGCTTTCTTT. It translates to CASSHPRGLNTEAFF. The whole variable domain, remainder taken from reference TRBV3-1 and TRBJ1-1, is DTAVSQTPKYLVTQMGNDKSIKCEQNLGHDTMYWYKQDSKKFLKIMFSYNNKELIINETVPNRFSPKSPDKAHLNLHINSLELGDSAVYFCASSHPRGLNTEAFFGQGTRLTVV.

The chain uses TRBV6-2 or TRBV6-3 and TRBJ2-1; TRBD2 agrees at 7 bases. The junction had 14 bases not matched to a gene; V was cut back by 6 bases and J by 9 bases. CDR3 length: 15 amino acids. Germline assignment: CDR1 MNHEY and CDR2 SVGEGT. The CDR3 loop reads CASRSLADLSSEQFF. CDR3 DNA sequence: TGTGCCAGCAGATCTCTAGCGGACCTTTCGAGTGAGCAGTTCTTC.

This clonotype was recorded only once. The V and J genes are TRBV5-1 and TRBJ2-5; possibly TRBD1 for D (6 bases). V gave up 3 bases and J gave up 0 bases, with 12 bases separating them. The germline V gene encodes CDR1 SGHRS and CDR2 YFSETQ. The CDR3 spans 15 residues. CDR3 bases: TGCGCCAGCAGCTCCTTACAGGGACACCAAGAGACCCAGTACTTC. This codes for CASSSLQGHQETQYF.

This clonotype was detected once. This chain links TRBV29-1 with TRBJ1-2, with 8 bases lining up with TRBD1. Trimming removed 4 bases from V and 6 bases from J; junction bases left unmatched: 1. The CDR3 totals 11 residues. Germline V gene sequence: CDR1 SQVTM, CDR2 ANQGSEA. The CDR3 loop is CSVGQGNGYTF. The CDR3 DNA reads TGCAGCGTTGGACAGGGGAATGGCTACACCTTC.

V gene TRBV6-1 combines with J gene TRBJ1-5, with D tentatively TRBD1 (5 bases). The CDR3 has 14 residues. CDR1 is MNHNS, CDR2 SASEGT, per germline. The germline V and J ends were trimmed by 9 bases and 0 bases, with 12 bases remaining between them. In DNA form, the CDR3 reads TGTGCCAGTAAAGGCAGGGATAGCAATCAGCCCCAGCATTTT. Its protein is CASKGRDSNQPQHF.

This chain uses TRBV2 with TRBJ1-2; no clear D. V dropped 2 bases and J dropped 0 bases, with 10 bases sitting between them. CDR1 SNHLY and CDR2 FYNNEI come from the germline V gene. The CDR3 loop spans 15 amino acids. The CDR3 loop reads CASSELGSANYGYTF. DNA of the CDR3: TGTGCCAGCAGTGAACTGGGTAGTGCTAACTATGGCTACACCTTC.

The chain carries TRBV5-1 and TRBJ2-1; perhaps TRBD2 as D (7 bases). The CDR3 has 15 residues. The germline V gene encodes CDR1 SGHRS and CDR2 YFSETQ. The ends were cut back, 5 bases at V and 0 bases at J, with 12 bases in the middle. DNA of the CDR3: TGCGCCAGCAGTGAGGGGGGGAGCTCCTACAATGAGCAGTTCTTC. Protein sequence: CASSEGGSSYNEQFF.

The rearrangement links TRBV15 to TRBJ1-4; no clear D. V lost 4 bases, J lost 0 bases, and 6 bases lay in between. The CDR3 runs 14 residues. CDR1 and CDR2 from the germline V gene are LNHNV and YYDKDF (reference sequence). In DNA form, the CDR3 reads TGTGCCACCAGCACTCACACAACTAATGAAAAACTGTTTTTT. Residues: CATSTHTTNEKLFF.

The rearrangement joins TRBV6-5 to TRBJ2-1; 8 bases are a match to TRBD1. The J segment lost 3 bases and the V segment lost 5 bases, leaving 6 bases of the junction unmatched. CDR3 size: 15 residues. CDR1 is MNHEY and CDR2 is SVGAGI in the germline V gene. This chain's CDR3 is CASSPGQEDYNEQFF. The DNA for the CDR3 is TGTGCCAGCAGTCCGGGACAGGAGGACTACAATGAGCAGTTCTTC.

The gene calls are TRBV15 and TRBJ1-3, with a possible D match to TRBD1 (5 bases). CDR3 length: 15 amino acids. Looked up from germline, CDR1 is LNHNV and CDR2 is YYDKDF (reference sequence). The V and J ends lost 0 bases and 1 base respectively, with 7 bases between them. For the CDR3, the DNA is TGTGCCACCAGCAGAGATCGGGGGTCTGGAAACACCATATATTTT. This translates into CATSRDRGSGNTIYF.

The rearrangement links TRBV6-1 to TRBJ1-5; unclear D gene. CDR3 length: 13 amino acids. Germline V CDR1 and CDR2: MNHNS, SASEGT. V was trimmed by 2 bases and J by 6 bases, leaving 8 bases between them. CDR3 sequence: CASSEWVGQPQHF. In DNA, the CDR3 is TGTGCCAGCAGTGAATGGGTGGGTCAGCCCCAGCATTTT.

The CDR3 reads CATSRSQGAHTEAFF. CDR3 nucleotides: TGTGCCACCAGCAGATCTCAGGGGGCACACACTGAAGCTTTCTTT. The chain uses TRBV15 and TRBJ1-1, with 8 bases aligning to TRBD1. CDR1 is LNHNV and CDR2 is YYDKDF in the germline V gene (reference sequence). V was pared by 2 bases and J by 3 bases, with 5 bases of the junction left unmatched. The CDR3 sequence is 15 residues long.